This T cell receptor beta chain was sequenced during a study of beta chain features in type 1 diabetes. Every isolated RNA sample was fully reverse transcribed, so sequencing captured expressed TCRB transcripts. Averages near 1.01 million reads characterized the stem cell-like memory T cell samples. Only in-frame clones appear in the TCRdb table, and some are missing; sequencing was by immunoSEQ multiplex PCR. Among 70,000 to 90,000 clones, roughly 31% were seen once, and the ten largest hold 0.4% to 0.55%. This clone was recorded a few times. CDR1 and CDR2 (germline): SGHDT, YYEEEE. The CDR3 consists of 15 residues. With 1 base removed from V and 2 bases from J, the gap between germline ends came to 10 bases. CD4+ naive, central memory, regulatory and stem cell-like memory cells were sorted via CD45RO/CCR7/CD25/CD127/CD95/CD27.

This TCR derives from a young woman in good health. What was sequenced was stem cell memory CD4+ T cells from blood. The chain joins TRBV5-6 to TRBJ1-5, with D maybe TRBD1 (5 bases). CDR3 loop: CASSLQGEGNQPQHF. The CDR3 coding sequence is TGTGCCAGCAGCTTGCAAGGGGAAGGCAATCAGCCCCAGCATTTT. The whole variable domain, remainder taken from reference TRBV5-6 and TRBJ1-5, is DAGVTQSPTHLIKTRGQQVTLRCSPKSGHDTVSWYQQALGQGPQFIFQYYEEEERQRGNFPDRFSGHQFPNYSSELNVNALLLGDSALYLCASSLQGEGNQPQHFGDGTRLSIL.